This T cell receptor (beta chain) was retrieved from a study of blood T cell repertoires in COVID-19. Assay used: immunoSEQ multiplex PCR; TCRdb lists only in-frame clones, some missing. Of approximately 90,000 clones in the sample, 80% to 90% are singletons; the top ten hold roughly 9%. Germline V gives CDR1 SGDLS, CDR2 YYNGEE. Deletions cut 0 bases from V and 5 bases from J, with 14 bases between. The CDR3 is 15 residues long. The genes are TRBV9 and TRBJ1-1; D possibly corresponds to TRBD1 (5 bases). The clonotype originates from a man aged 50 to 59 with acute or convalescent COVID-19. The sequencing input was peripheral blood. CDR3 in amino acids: CASSVGHRSGTEAFF. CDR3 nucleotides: TGTGCCAGCAGCGTAGGGCACAGGTCTGGAACTGAAGCTTTCTTT.